This T cell receptor (beta chain) derives from a study of T-cell reconstitution after alpha-beta-depleted transplantation in children. For TCRbeta, the library was prepared with unique molecular identifiers. Via MiXCR, TCRdb re-called the PCR reads, giving one row per CDR3 protein. The sample yields under 150,000 distinct CDR3 sequences, 9.7% seen once. This clonotype occurred many times. Its antigen is undetermined. Findings and caveats of the study: Several hundred rapidly expanded clones from non-depleted graft cells reportedly supplied alpha-beta T cells about two months post-transplant. In some patients, recipient T cells and intrathymic progenitors surviving conditioning explained high day-60 diversity. Hyperexpanded clones declined; after one year, newly produced T cells mostly supplied diversity.

Trimming at V came to 7 bases and at J to 4 bases, leaving 4 bases not matched to a gene. Looked up from germline, CDR1 is DFQATT and CDR2 is SNEGSKA (reference sequence). The CDR3 covers 12 residues. V usage is TRBV20-1 and J usage is TRBJ2-1, with 7 bases that match TRBD1. The sample in question was PBMCs, mostly from graft donor cells, obtained 180 days after TCRalphabeta/CD19-depleted stem cell transplant. The receptor was derived from a girl in the first two years of life who had a stem cell transplant for combined immunodeficiency, so the T cells may come from the graft donor. This chain's CDR3 is CSGKGAYNEQFF. DNA of the CDR3: TGCAGTGGGAAGGGGGCTTACAATGAGCAGTTCTTC.